The 28 T cell receptor beta chains below all came from one sample that was sequenced in a study of T cells after yellow fever vaccination. MiXCR, run by TCRdb on the 5' RACE reads, gives a single entry per CDR3 protein. The data show 29,000 or so distinct CDR3 sequences, over 4.5% seen once. The material sequenced was CD8+ T cells sorted from PBMCs, taken 10 days after the yellow fever booster vaccination. The receptors were gathered from a man aged 25 to 40 who received the YFV17D yellow fever vaccine.

At least ten counts were recorded for this clonotype. The rearrangement uses TRBV27 and TRBJ2-7, with D unclear. CDR1 is MNHEY and CDR2 is SMNVEV in the germline V gene (reference sequence). Trimming removed 5 bases from V and 0 bases from J, with 11 bases in between. There are 14 residues in the CDR3. CDR3 nucleotides: TGTGCCAGCAGTCTGACTCCTACCTCCTACGAGCAGTACTTC. Encoded protein: CASSLTPTSYEQYF.

Many counts were recorded for this clonotype. The V gene is TRBV6-5, the J gene TRBJ2-7; D possibly corresponds to TRBD2 (7 bases). Germline assignment: CDR1 MNHEY and CDR2 SVGAGI. The CDR3 runs 15 residues. Trimming took 2 bases from V and 0 from J, leaving 11 bases between them. This chain's CDR3 is CASSYAGAISYEQYF. The CDR3 DNA sequence: TGTGCCAGCAGTTACGCGGGGGCTATCTCCTACGAGCAGTACTTC.

This clonotype was recorded at least ten times. This rearrangement joins TRBV19 to TRBJ2-5, with D tentatively TRBD1 (6 bases). Germline V gives CDR1 LNHDA, CDR2 SQIVND (reference sequence). The V end was cut by 6 bases, the J end by 5 bases, with 13 bases between. The CDR3 is 13 residues long. This chain's CDR3 is CASRGRGEETQYF. CDR3 sequence (DNA): TGTGCCAGTAGGGGCAGGGGAGAGGAGACCCAGTACTTC.

The sample holds many counts of this clonotype. J is TRBJ2-7 and V is TRBV7-2, with 10 nucleotides matching TRBD2. CDR1 and CDR2 from the germline V gene are SGHTA and FQGNSA. Trimming removed 5 bases from V and 4 bases from J; junction bases left unmatched: 8. The CDR3 has 15 amino acids. The CDR3 coding sequence is TGTGCCAGCAGCCCCTCTAGCGGGAGTAGTTACGAGCAGTACTTC. It yields the protein CASSPSSGSSYEQYF.

This clonotype was observed at least ten times. CDR3 sequence: CASSSPRGAGELFF. CDR3 bases: TGTGCCAGCAGTTCCCCCCGGGGGGCCGGGGAGCTGTTTTTT. The rearrangement links TRBV27 to TRBJ2-2; 7 bases align to TRBD2. J gave up 6 bases and V 4 bases, and 5 bases lay outside the gene matches. Germline V gene data show CDR1 as MNHEY and CDR2 as SMNVEV (reference sequence). CDR3 length equals 14 residues.

This clonotype was seen ten or more times. The chain uses TRBV14 and TRBJ2-7; no clear D gene. The CDR3 is made up of 15 amino acids. V lost 2 bases, J lost 2 bases, and 13 bases lay in between. Germline V lookup: CDR1 SGHDN, CDR2 FVKESK. Here the CDR3 DNA reads TGTGCCAGCAGCCAACCGGACGTCGGAACCTACGAGCAGTACTTC. The encoded protein is CASSQPDVGTYEQYF.

At least ten counts were recorded for this clonotype. The V call is TRBV6-2 or TRBV6-3, the J call TRBJ2-1, with TRBD2 matching 7 bases. The CDR3 length is 16 residues. J lost 6 bases, V lost 2 bases, and 10 bases had no gene match. Germline-derived CDR1 and CDR2 are MNHEY and SVGEGT. As DNA, the CDR3 is TGTGCCAGCAGTTACGGTGCGGGAGCCCTGGGCAATGAGCAGTTCTTC. It encodes CASSYGAGALGNEQFF.

Many counts were recorded for this clonotype. The V and J genes are TRBV7-2 and TRBJ2-7, with D possibly matching TRBD1 (6 bases). The CDR3 consists of 13 residues. Trimming removed 1 base from V and 5 bases from J, with 9 bases in between. The germline gives CDR1 SGHTA, CDR2 FQGNSA. CDR3 DNA: TGTGCCAGCAGCTTAGGAGGGGGTCACGAGCAGTACTTC. It yields the protein CASSLGGGHEQYF. Full variable domain (outside the CDR3, taken from reference TRBV7-2 and TRBJ2-7): GAGVSQSPSNKVTEKGKDVELRCDPISGHTALYWYRQSLGQGLEFLIYFQGNSAPDKSGLPSDRFSAERTGGSVSTLTIQRTQQEDSAVYLCASSLGGGHEQYFGPGTRLTVT.

In its sample, this clonotype was seen many times. The chain uses TRBV27 and TRBJ1-2; possibly TRBD1 for D (5 bases). The CDR3 spans 11 residues. Looked up from germline, CDR1 is MNHEY and CDR2 is SMNVEV (reference sequence). V lost 10 bases, J lost 9 bases, and 15 bases lay in between. The CDR3 DNA reads TGTGCCACTGGGGGGTCTGGTCGCTACACCTTC. Its translation is CATGGSGRYTF.

The sample holds many counts of this clonotype. V gene TRBV6-2 or TRBV6-3 combines with J gene TRBJ2-5, with 12 bases aligning to TRBD2. Germline CDR1 is MNHEY and CDR2 is SVGEGT. Trimming removed 4 bases from V and 5 bases from J; junction bases left unmatched: 8. The CDR3 totals 16 residues. The CDR3 region is CASSSPTSGSYETQYF. The CDR3, as DNA: TGTGCCAGCAGTTCCCCGACTAGCGGGAGTTACGAGACCCAGTACTTC.

A note on this clonotype: This may arise from a read error, as a much more abundant clone is one base away. This sequence joins TRBV25-1 and TRBJ1-4; D remains ambiguous. Germline V CDR1 and CDR2: MGHDK, SYGVNS. There are 14 residues in the CDR3. V was shortened by 3 bases and J by 8 bases, with 13 bases between the two germline ends. CDR3 in DNA: TGTGCCAGCAGTGATCATGGTATCGGAGAAAAACTGTTTTTT. Translated: CASSDHGIGEKLFF.

This clonotype came up many times. The chain employs TRBV20-1 and TRBJ2-7, with TRBD2 matching over 11 bases. The CDR3 consists of 14 residues. The germline CDR1 and CDR2 sequences are DFQATT and SNEGSKA (reference sequence). V shed 7 bases, J shed 2 bases, and the junction held 7 bases outside the gene matches. This CDR3 reads CSGPGLADTYEQYF. CDR3 nucleotide sequence: TGCAGTGGTCCGGGACTAGCGGACACCTACGAGCAGTACTTC.

This clonotype was detected ten times or more. V gene TRBV4-3 combines with J gene TRBJ1-2; a weak D match, TRBD1 (6 bases). This CDR3 contains 14 residues. Germline assignment: CDR1 LGHNA and CDR2 YSLEER. V lost 3 bases to trimming and J lost 6 bases, with 14 bases between them. CDR3 residues: CASSQPGTLDGYTF. In DNA form, the CDR3 reads TGCGCCAGCAGCCAGCCCGGGACATTGGATGGCTACACCTTC.

This clonotype was counted ten times or more. This chain uses TRBV6-5 with TRBJ2-5; D gene uncertain. The length of the CDR3 is 14 residues. Germline V gives CDR1 MNHEY, CDR2 SVGAGI. V lost 5 bases and J 2 bases, leaving 12 bases between the germline ends. CDR3 sequence reads: CASSTFKDQETQYF. The CDR3 DNA is TGTGCCAGCAGTACATTTAAGGATCAAGAGACCCAGTACTTC.

This clonotype was counted at least ten times. The chain joins TRBV15 to TRBJ2-7, with TRBD1 matching over 9 bases. Unmatched junction bases numbered 5, after V lost 5 bases and J lost 0 bases. Per the germline V gene, CDR1 is LNHNV and CDR2 is YYDKDF (reference sequence). The CDR3 is made up of 15 amino acids. The CDR3 is CATSDRGSASYEQYF. DNA for the CDR3: TGTGCCACCAGCGACAGGGGGTCCGCCTCCTACGAGCAGTACTTC.

This clonotype appeared many times. This chain's CDR3 is CASSPGSGNTEAFF. For the CDR3, the DNA is TGTGCCAGCAGCCCAGGGTCAGGGAACACTGAAGCTTTCTTT. The chain links TRBV9 to TRBJ1-1, with D maybe TRBD1 (5 bases). From germline, CDR1 is SGDLS and CDR2 YYNGEE. Trimming took off 4 bases at V and 1 base at J, with 11 bases between the two ends. The CDR3 extends over 14 amino acids.

This clonotype was found many times. The J gene is TRBJ2-5, the V gene TRBV2, with D perhaps matching TRBD2 (6 bases). Germline-derived CDR1 and CDR2 are SNHLY and FYNNEI. V lost 4 bases, J lost 7 bases, and 16 bases lay in between. This CDR3 contains 14 residues. The CDR3 DNA sequence: TGTGCCAGCAGTGTCTCGGGAGCCACCTGGACCCAGTACTTC. Translation gives CASSVSGATWTQYF. Full variable domain (rest looked up from reference TRBV2 and TRBJ2-5): EPEVTQTPSHQVTQMGQEVILRCVPISNHLYFYWYRQILGQKVEFLVSFYNNEISEKSEIFDDQFSVERPDGSNFTLKIRSTKLEDSAMYFCASSVSGATWTQYFGPGTRLLVL.

In this sample, this clonotype turned up many times. The CDR3: CSVEVYNEQFF. Here the CDR3 DNA reads TGCAGCGTTGAAGTATACAATGAGCAGTTCTTC. V gene TRBV29-1 combines with J gene TRBJ2-1; D gene uncertain. V was pared by 1 base and J by 4 bases, with 2 bases between. This CDR3 is 11 amino acids long. CDR1 and CDR2 (germline): SQVTM, ANQGSEA.

This clonotype has a count of ten or more. This rearrangement joins TRBV7-2 to TRBJ1-5, with no clear D. V was trimmed by 2 bases and J by 0 bases, leaving 14 bases between them. The germline CDR1 and CDR2 sequences are SGHTA and FQGNSA. The CDR3 runs 17 residues. DNA for the CDR3: TGTGCCAGCAGCTTACTGGCCCAATTACCTAGCAATCAGCCCCAGCATTTT. Its translation: CASSLLAQLPSNQPQHF.

This clonotype was counted at least ten times. The V gene is TRBV29-1, the J gene TRBJ2-7; D not resolved. There are 13 residues in the CDR3. Germline CDR1 and CDR2: SQVTM and ANQGSEA. V lost 4 bases and J lost 2, with 12 bases in between. As DNA, the CDR3 is TGCAGCGTTGTCCGGACGGCCCCCTACGAGCAGTACTTC. Amino acid sequence: CSVVRTAPYEQYF.

A remark on this clonotype: This could be a read error, since a much larger clone is one nucleotide away. The chain employs TRBV7-8 and TRBJ2-3; no clear D. CDR3 length: 12 residues. The germline CDR1 and CDR2 sequences are SGHVS and FQNEAQ. The germline V and J ends were trimmed by 5 bases and 5 bases, with 8 bases remaining between them. CDR3: CASSPRLDTQYF. The CDR3 DNA reads TGTGCCAGCAGCCCGCGGTTAGATACGCAGTATTTT.

This clonotype was seen many times. V is TRBV28 and J is TRBJ2-3, with 10 bases that match TRBD2. V was pared by 8 bases and J by 1 base, with 3 bases of the junction left unmatched. Germline V gene data show CDR1 as MDHEN and CDR2 as SYDVKM. The CDR3 has 14 amino acids. DNA of the CDR3: TGTGCCAGCGACGGGACTAGCGGCACAGATACGCAGTATTTT. This gives the protein CASDGTSGTDTQYF.

This clonotype was seen ten or more times. The V gene is TRBV27, the J gene TRBJ2-7, with D unclear. Germline-derived CDR1 and CDR2 are MNHEY and SMNVEV (reference sequence). The CDR3 is 9 residues long. V lost 8 bases and J lost 4, with 3 bases in between. CDR3 amino acids: CASGYEQYF. The CDR3 nucleotides are TGTGCCAGCGGGTACGAGCAGTACTTC.

This clonotype was detected many times. The chain combines TRBV9 with TRBJ2-3; D ambiguous. Per the germline V gene, CDR1 is SGDLS and CDR2 is YYNGEE. This CDR3 region has 13 residues. The germline V and J ends were trimmed by 4 bases and 2 bases, with 8 bases remaining between them. CDR3 DNA sequence: TGTGCCAGCAGCATCTACTCCACAGATACGCAGTATTTT. Amino acid sequence: CASSIYSTDTQYF.

This clonotype was counted between two and nine times. The CDR3 DNA reads TGTGCCAGCAGCTTGGCGGGACAGAACGACTACGAGCAGTACTTC. This codes for CASSLAGQNDYEQYF. The rearrangement joins TRBV5-6 to TRBJ2-7; TRBD1 aligns across 7 bases. The germline gives CDR1 SGHDT, CDR2 YYEEEE. This CDR3 is 15 amino acids long. The junction had 6 bases not matched to a gene; V was cut back by 0 bases and J by 3 bases.

This clonotype was detected ten times or more. This rearrangement joins TRBV24-1 to TRBJ2-1, with TRBD2 as a possible D gene (6 bases). The CDR3 runs 14 residues. The V end lost 4 bases, the J end lost 8 bases, and 14 bases lay between the germline ends. Germline V gene data show CDR1 as KGHDR and CDR2 as SFDVKD. The chain's CDR3 is CATSDPGDGDEQFF. As DNA, the CDR3 is TGTGCCACCAGTGACCCGGGAGATGGGGATGAGCAGTTCTTC.

This clonotype was found many times. J is TRBJ2-3 and V is TRBV6-1, with 12 bases matching TRBD2. V trimming: 10 bases; J trimming: 6 bases; junction bases outside the gene matches: 5. CDR3 length equals 13 residues. Germline lookup yields CDR1 MNHNS and CDR2 SASEGT. CDR3 DNA: TGTGCCACTCACGGGACTAGCGGGGATACGCAGTATTTT. It is translated as CATHGTSGDTQYF.

The gene calls are TRBV4-3 and TRBJ2-7; 11 bases line up with TRBD1. The length of the CDR3 is 18 residues. The germline gives CDR1 LGHNA, CDR2 YSLEER. Trimming cost V 1 base and J 2 bases; bases outside gene matches: 10. CDR3 in amino acids: CASSQGPRDRGSPYEQYF. Written as DNA, the CDR3 is TGCGCCAGCAGCCAAGGCCCAAGGGACAGGGGGAGCCCCTACGAGCAGTACTTC.